A single sample gave rise to the 17 T cell receptor beta chains below, sequenced in a study of CD8 T cells in ankylosing spondylitis. Overall study results and limits: For ankylosing spondylitis blood, a TCR beta motif of seven to nine highly homologous variants appeared characteristic.

TCRdb passed the 5' RACE reads through MiXCR, listing each CDR3 protein once. This table has 200,000 to 250,000 distinct CDR3 sequences, 18% appearing once. Their specific antigens are unknown. Sequencing was carried out using blood, either unsorted or a sorted T cell fraction (not recorded which). All receptors derive from a male donor with ankylosing spondylitis.

In its sample, this clonotype was seen a few times. The chain is built from TRBV4-3 and TRBJ1-3; D is possibly TRBD1 (6 bases). This CDR3 has 16 amino acids. Germline values: CDR1 LGHNA, CDR2 YSLEER. Deletions cut 2 bases from V and 0 bases from J, with 11 bases between. CDR3 nucleotide sequence: TGCGCCAGCAGCCAACGGGGGGGCCTCTCTGGAAACACCATATATTTT. Translating gives CASSQRGGLSGNTIYF.

The chain employs TRBV27 and TRBJ2-7; 12 nucleotides align to TRBD2. The junction had 12 bases not matched to a gene; V was cut back by 5 bases and J by 7 bases. In germline, CDR1 is MNHEY, CDR2 SMNVEV (reference sequence). The CDR3 runs 16 residues. The CDR3 loop reads CASSPRLAGVAGEQYF. The CDR3 DNA sequence: TGTGCCAGCAGTCCTAGACTAGCGGGAGTGGCTGGGGAGCAGTACTTC.

This sequence joins TRBV20-1 and TRBJ2-1, with D uncertain. Germline V gene data show CDR1 as DFQATT and CDR2 as SNEGSKA (reference sequence). Trimming removed 7 bases from V and 2 bases from J, with 6 bases in between. CDR3 size: 11 residues. This chain's CDR3 is CSVSAYNEQFF. CDR3 DNA sequence: TGCAGTGTATCCGCCTACAATGAGCAGTTCTTC.

J is TRBJ2-1 and V is TRBV7-6; D call uncertain. The germline V gene has CDR1 SGHVS and CDR2 FNYEAQ. The CDR3 extends over 15 amino acids. Trimming pared 5 bases from V and 0 bases from J, leaving 11 bases between. CDR3 sequence reads: CASSPSLSSYNEQFF. CDR3 nucleotides: TGTGCCAGCAGCCCGTCCCTGAGCTCCTACAATGAGCAGTTCTTC.

This clonotype was detected only a few times. This chain joins TRBV7-3 and TRBJ1-2, with D maybe TRBD1 (6 bases). CDR1 SGHTA and CDR2 FQGTGA come from the germline V gene. The CDR3 sequence is 16 residues long. V shed 0 bases and J shed 0 bases, with 11 bases lying between them. The CDR3 region has the DNA TGTGCCAGCAGCTTAACCGGGGACACCGCTAACTATGGCTACACCTTC. It is translated as CASSLTGDTANYGYTF.

In its sample, this clonotype was seen a few times. The chain combines TRBV6-5 with TRBJ1-2; D may be TRBD1 (6 bases). Germline CDR1 MNHEY, CDR2 SVGAGI. This CDR3 contains 12 residues. The V end was cut by 4 bases, the J end by 3 bases, with 6 bases between. CDR3 sequence (DNA): TGTGCCAGCAGTTCAGGGGACTATGGCTACACCTTC. Translation: CASSSGDYGYTF.

There are a few counts of this clonotype. The CDR3 DNA sequence: TGTGCCAGCAGCCTTATAGCGGGAGTTACGGATGAGCAGTTCTTC. As protein: CASSLIAGVTDEQFF. The rearrangement joins TRBV6-2 or TRBV6-3 to TRBJ2-1; TRBD2 matches 9 bases. In germline, CDR1 is MNHEY, CDR2 SVGEGT. The CDR3 runs to 15 residues. Trimming removed 6 bases from V and 8 bases from J; junction bases left unmatched: 11.

The genes are TRBV4-1 and TRBJ2-7, with TRBD1 identical over 12 bases. The trim removed 3 bases at V and 4 bases at J, leaving 4 bases unmatched. Germline CDR1 MGHRA, CDR2 YSYEKL. CDR3 size: 15 residues. The CDR3 sequence: CASSQGQGAEYEQYF. CDR3 bases: TGCGCCAGCAGCCAGGGACAGGGGGCTGAATACGAGCAGTACTTC.

Only a few counts were recorded for this clonotype. The gene calls are TRBV6-1 and TRBJ2-5; unclear D gene. The CDR3 spans 13 residues. The germline V gene encodes CDR1 MNHNS and CDR2 SASEGT. V lost 6 bases and J 8 bases, leaving 16 bases between the germline ends. CDR3 nucleotides: TGTGCCAGCAGCCTTTCCTTGGTCGGCACCCAGTACTTC. The encoded protein is CASSLSLVGTQYF.

The rearrangement uses TRBV4-3 and TRBJ2-7; D may be TRBD2 (5 bases). This CDR3 has 15 amino acids. With 2 bases removed from V and 2 bases from J, the gap between germline ends came to 13 bases. Germline CDR1 LGHNA, CDR2 YSLEER. CDR3 in DNA: TGCGCCAGCAGCCAATACCTGACTACGACCTACGAGCAGTACTTC. This encodes CASSQYLTTTYEQYF.

Comments on this clonotype: No DNA is shown, since the ends of the CDR3 on it are uncertain; the CDR3 is the one TCRdb lists. The rearrangement uses TRBV12-3 or TRBV12-4 and TRBJ1-1. The CDR3 spans 12 amino acids, including both terminal residues. CDR3 amino acids: CASSFLAGEAFF.

This clonotype was counted only a few times. The chain joins TRBV13 to TRBJ2-1; 7 nucleotides line up with TRBD2. Germline-derived CDR1 and CDR2 are PRHDT and FYEKMQ (reference sequence). The CDR3 loop spans 17 amino acids. V gave up 1 base and J gave up 0 bases; unmatched junction bases: 6. The CDR3 region is CASSLVGGEGSYNEQFF. In DNA form, the CDR3 reads TGTGCCAGCAGCTTAGTTGGGGGGGAGGGCTCCTACAATGAGCAGTTCTTC.

This clonotype was detected a few times. This chain joins TRBV4-1 and TRBJ2-1; 9 bases are a match to TRBD2. The CDR3 has 15 residues. Germline V gene lookup returns CDR1 MGHRA and CDR2 YSYEKL. With V trimmed by 4 bases and J by 9 bases, 10 bases remained unmatched. Here the CDR3 DNA reads TGCGCCAGCAGCCCCGCTAGCGGGACATTAGGTGAGCAGTTCTTC. This sequence encodes CASSPASGTLGEQFF.

The rearrangement links TRBV3-1 to TRBJ2-4, with 7 bases aligning to TRBD1. The CDR3 runs to 16 residues. V trimming: 1 base; J trimming: 1 base; junction bases outside the gene matches: 4. From germline, CDR1 is LGHDT and CDR2 YNNKEL (reference sequence). The CDR3 region has the DNA TGTGCCAGCAGCCAAGTCGAGGGGGCCGCCAAAAACATTCAGTACTTC. This codes for CASSQVEGAAKNIQYF.

This clonotype showed up just a few times. V is TRBV12-3 or TRBV12-4 and J is TRBJ1-2; D gene unclear. The ends were cut back, 5 bases at V and 0 bases at J, with 13 bases in the middle. CDR3 length: 15 residues. DNA for the CDR3: TGTGCCAGCAGTCCCCAGACACAAACTAACTATGGCTACACCTTC. Translating gives CASSPQTQTNYGYTF.

This rearrangement joins TRBV9 to TRBJ2-2; D possibly corresponds to TRBD1 (6 bases). Trimming removed 2 bases at V and 0 bases at J, with 11 bases between. CDR1 SGDLS and CDR2 YYNGEE come from the germline V gene. The CDR3 extends over 16 amino acids. The CDR3 coding sequence is TGTGCCAGCAGCGTCCTCAGGGGTCCGAACACCGGGGAGCTGTTTTTT. This gives the protein CASSVLRGPNTGELFF.

The CDR3 sequence: CASSEQTGGLYNEQFF. In DNA, the CDR3 is TGTGCCAGCAGCGAACAGACAGGGGGCCTCTACAATGAGCAGTTCTTC. This chain uses TRBV5-6 with TRBJ2-1; TRBD1 aligns across 10 bases. The germline V gene has CDR1 SGHDT and CDR2 YYEEEE. Trimming at V came to 4 bases and at J to 3 bases, leaving 7 bases not matched to a gene. The CDR3 is 16 amino acids.